These 2 T cell receptor beta chains came from one sample sequenced in a study of molecular identifiers for immune sequencing clone quantification. TCRdb re-called the PCR reads through MiXCR, storing one row per CDR3 protein. The sample carries a few hundred thousand distinct CDR3 sequences, about 26% recorded once. Sequencing was done on a sample of naive CD8+ T cells from blood, with Jurkat cell RNA spiked in. The subset denotes: FACS-sorted CD8+CD4-CCR7+CD45RA+ naive T cells. The receptors come from a human donor in good health. Some libraries in this study had Jurkat cell RNA spiked in.

The chain joins TRBV19 to TRBJ2-7; TRBD1 is a possible D gene (5 bases). V was pared by 5 bases and J by 6 bases, with 20 bases between. Germline-derived CDR1 and CDR2 are LNHDA and SQIVND (reference sequence). The CDR3 spans 15 residues. CDR3 nucleotide sequence: TGTGCCAGTAGTGCGACAGCGACTCCCTTGGGCGAGCAGTACTTC. This translates into CASSATATPLGEQYF.

This clonotype has ten or more counts. The chain is built from TRBV5-1 and TRBJ2-5; D perhaps matches TRBD2 (6 bases). Germline CDR1 SGHRS, CDR2 YFSETQ. The CDR3 sequence is 15 residues long. The V end lost 4 bases, the J end lost 1 base, and 14 bases lay between the germline ends. CDR3 protein: CASSPTPGGQETQYF. The CDR3 DNA follows: TGCGCCAGCAGCCCTACCCCCGGGGGCCAAGAGACCCAGTACTTC.